This is a list of T cell receptor beta chains from one sample in a study. TCRdb processed the RT-PCR reads anew with MiXCR; each CDR3 protein has one entry. The table shows about 680,000 distinct CDR3 sequences, with over 12% occurring only once. Sequenced material: memory CD4+ T cells from blood. The receptors derive from a female donor in good health, serving as a healthy control. The CDR3 runs from the conserved cysteine through the conserved F or W. The order of the fields is CDR3 protein, CDR3 DNA, clone size, J gene, D gene, V gene. D genes are given only for firm matches. Where a row states a size, it is once, few, many or the class of an expanded clone; other rows omit it.

CASSLATSATHSYEQYF	TGTGCCAGCAGCTTGGCGACTAGCGCTACTCACTCCTACGAGCAGTACTTC	many	TRBJ2-7	TRBD2	TRBV5-5
CASSITGVASPLHF	TGTGCCAGTAGTATTACAGGGGTGGCTTCACCCCTCCACTTT	NA	TRBJ1-6	TRBD1	TRBV19
CASSQDRTYSGNTIYF	TGCGCCAGCAGCCAAGACAGGACTTACTCTGGAAACACCATATATTTT	few	TRBJ1-3	NA	TRBV4-3
CASIGKGRPGANVLTF	TGTGCCAGCATAGGCAAGGGGCGGCCTGGGGCCAACGTCCTGACTTTC	many	TRBJ2-6	NA	TRBV6-5
CASSLNVGSDTQYF	TGCGCCAGCAGCTTGAACGTCGGGTCGGATACGCAGTATTTT	many	TRBJ2-3	NA	TRBV5-1
CAIRTSGNYEQYF	TGTGCCATCCGGACTAGCGGGAACTACGAGCAGTACTTC	few	TRBJ2-7	TRBD2	TRBV10-3
CATENPPGYTF	TGTGCCACCGAAAACCCCCCCGGCTACACCTTC	few	TRBJ1-2	NA	TRBV28
CASSYSGIGGAYEQYF	TGTGCCAGCAGTTACTCGGGGATTGGGGGGGCCTACGAGCAGTACTTC	few	TRBJ2-7	TRBD2	TRBV6-5
CASSFFVGAGAFF	TGTGCCAGCAGTTTTTTCGTTGGGGCTGGAGCTTTCTTT	NA	TRBJ1-1	NA	TRBV28
CSARGSGGAPSGPNTQYF	TGCAGTGCTAGGGGTAGCGGGGGGGCCCCCTCAGGTCCCAATACGCAGTATTTT	few	TRBJ2-3	TRBD2	TRBV20-1
CASSYSSEIGGSGNTIYF	TGTGCCAGCAGTTACTCATCAGAAATCGGGGGCTCTGGAAACACCATATATTTT	NA	TRBJ1-3	NA	TRBV6-5
CASSWTGAGRSGNTIYF	TGTGCCAGCAGCTGGACTGGGGCAGGGCGGTCTGGAAACACCATATATTTT	few	TRBJ1-3	NA	TRBV7-2
CASSLSPGTGILAGNTIYF	TGTGCCAGCAGCTTATCCCCCGGGACAGGAATTTTGGCCGGAAACACCATATATTTT	few	TRBJ1-3	TRBD1	TRBV7-2
CASSPRRENEQFF	TGTGCCAGCAGCCCACGGAGGGAAAATGAGCAGTTCTTC	NA	TRBJ2-1	NA	TRBV7-2
CSAGRGSFDEQFF	TGCAGTGCGGGTCGCGGGAGTTTTGATGAGCAGTTCTTC	NA	TRBJ2-1	TRBD2	TRBV20-1